This T cell receptor (beta chain) was sequenced in a study of T cells after yellow fever vaccination. Study summary: Fractions of limited cellularity were prepared by means of SMART-Seq v4 Ultra Low Input. Study conclusions and caveats: Among primary-vaccination clones, most reappeared after the booster, at just under 98% for CD4 and approximately 88% for CD8. Peaking faster, on day 5 versus 15, the secondary response was nonetheless weaker.

UMIs were added to TCR cDNA along with a universal primer site when it was made by 5'RACE template switching. TCRdb used MiXCR to reprocess the 5' RACE reads, holding one entry per CDR3 protein. This table holds a few hundred thousand distinct CDR3 sequences, roughly 3.9% found once. This clonotype has a handful of counts. Its specificity is not known. V was shortened by 0 bases and J by 2 bases, with 8 bases between the two germline ends. There are 14 residues in the CDR3. Looked up from germline, CDR1 is SGHNT and CDR2 is YYREEE (reference sequence). V and J are TRBV5-4 and TRBJ1-2; TRBD1 is a possible D gene (5 bases). The sample in question was PBMCs, obtained 5 days after the yellow fever booster vaccination. The clonotype comes from a man aged 18 to 35 who received the YFV17D yellow fever vaccine. The CDR3, as DNA: TGTGCCAGCAGCTTGGTAGGGGTGAACTATGGCTACACCTTC. Translation: CASSLVGVNYGYTF.